This T cell receptor beta chain was obtained from a study of blood T cell repertoires in COVID-19. Study as a whole: Sites in the United States, Italy and Spain provided acute and convalescent COVID-19 samples. The analysed material was cDNA or gDNA that came from T cells, B-cell-depleted T cells, or PBMCs.

Germline V gene data show CDR1 as LNHDA and CDR2 as SQIVND (reference sequence). Trimming took 4 bases from V and 2 from J; bases not matched to a gene: 1. The CDR3 covers 15 residues. Per the original data handling: Amplifying reference gene primers gave estimates of nucleated cell counts. Sequencing was performed with immunoSEQ multiplex PCR; in TCRdb, only in-frame clones are kept and a portion is missing. D and trimming come from the DNA, and the V and J calls and clone size come from that table. The sample contains about 100,000 clones, about 80% of which appear only once. This clone is a singleton in its sample.

Sample: peripheral blood. This chain connects TRBV19 to TRBJ1-6; TRBD1 matches 8 bases. The receptor's source is a man aged 65 to 79 with active or convalescent COVID-19. In nucleotides, the CDR3 is TGTGCCAGTAGTAGGACAGGGCCCTATAATTCACCCCTCCACTTT. Its protein product is CASSRTGPYNSPLHF.